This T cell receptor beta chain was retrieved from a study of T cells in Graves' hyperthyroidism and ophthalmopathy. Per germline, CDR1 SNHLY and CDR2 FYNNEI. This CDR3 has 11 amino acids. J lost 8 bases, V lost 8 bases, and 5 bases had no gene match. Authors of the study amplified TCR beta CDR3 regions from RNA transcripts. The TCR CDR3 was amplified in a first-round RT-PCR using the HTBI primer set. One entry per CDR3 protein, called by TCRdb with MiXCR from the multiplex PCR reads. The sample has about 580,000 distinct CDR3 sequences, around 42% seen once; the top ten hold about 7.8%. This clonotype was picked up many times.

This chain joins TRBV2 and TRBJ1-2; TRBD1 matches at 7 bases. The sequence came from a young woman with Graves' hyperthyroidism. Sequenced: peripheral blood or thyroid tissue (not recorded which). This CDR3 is CASWGTAGYTF. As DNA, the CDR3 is TGTGCCAGCTGGGGGACAGCCGGCTACACCTTC.